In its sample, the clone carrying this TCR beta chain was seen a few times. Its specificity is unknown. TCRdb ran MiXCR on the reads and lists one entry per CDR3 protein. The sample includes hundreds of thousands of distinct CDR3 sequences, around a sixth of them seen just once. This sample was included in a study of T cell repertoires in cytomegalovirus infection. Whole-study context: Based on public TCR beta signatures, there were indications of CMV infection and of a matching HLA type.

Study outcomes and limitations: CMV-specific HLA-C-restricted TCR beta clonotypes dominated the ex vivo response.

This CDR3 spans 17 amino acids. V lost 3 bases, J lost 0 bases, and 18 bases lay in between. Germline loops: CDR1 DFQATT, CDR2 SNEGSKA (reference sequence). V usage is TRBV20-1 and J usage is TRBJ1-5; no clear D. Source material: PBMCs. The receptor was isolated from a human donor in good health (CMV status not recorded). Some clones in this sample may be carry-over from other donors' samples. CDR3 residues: CSASKRSDSYSNQPQHF. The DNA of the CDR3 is TGCAGTGCTAGTAAGCGGTCAGATTCGTATAGCAATCAGCCCCAGCATTTT.